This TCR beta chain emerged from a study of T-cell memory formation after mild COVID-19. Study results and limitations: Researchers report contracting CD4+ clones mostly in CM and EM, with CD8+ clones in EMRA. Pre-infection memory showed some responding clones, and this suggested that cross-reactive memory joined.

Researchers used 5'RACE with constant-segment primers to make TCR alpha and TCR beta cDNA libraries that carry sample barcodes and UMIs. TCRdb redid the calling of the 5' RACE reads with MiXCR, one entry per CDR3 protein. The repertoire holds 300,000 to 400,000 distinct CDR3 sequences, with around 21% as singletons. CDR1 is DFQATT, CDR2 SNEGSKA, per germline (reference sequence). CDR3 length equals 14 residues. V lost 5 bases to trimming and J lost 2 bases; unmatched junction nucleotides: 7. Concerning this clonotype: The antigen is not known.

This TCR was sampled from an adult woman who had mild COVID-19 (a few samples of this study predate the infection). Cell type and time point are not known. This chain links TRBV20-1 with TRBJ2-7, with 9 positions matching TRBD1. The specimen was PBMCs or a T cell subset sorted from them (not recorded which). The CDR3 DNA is TGCAGTGCTTTAAGGACAGGGGCCCCCTACGAGCAGTACTTC. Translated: CSALRTGAPYEQYF.